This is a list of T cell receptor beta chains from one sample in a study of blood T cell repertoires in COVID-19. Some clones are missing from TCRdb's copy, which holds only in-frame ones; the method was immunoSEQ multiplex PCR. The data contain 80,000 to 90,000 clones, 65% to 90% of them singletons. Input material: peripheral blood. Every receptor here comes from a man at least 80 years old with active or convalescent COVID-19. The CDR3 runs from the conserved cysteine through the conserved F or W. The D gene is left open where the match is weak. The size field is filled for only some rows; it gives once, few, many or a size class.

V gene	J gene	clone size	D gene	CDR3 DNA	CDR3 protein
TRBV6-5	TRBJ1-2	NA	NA	TGTGCCAGCAGTTACCGGAGTGACAACTATGGCTACACCTTC	CASSYRSDNYGYTF
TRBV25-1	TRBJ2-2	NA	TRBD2	TGTGCCAGCAGTGAATCCCTAGCGGGAGTGAGCACCGGGGAGCTGTTTTTT	CASSESLAGVSTGELFF
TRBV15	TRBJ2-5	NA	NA	TGTGCCACCAGCAGACAGGGCCGGGAGACCCAGTACTTC	CATSRQGRETQYF
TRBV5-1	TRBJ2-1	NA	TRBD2	TGCGCCAGCAGCTTGTATTCTTTATGGACTAGCGGGGCCAGCTCCTACAATGAGCAGTTCTTC	CASSLYSLWTSGASSYNEQFF
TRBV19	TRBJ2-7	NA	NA	TGTGCCAGTAGTATATCAGGGCCCGGCGACGAGCAGTACTTC	CASSISGPGDEQYF
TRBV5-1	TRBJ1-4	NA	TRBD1	TGCGCCAGCAGCTCCATGACAGGGGCGGCTAATGAAAAACTGTTTTTT	CASSSMTGAANEKLFF
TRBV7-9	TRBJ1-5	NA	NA	TGTGCCAGCAGCCAGGGCCATCAGCCCCAGCATTTT	CASSQGHQPQHF
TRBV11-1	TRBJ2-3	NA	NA	TGTGCCAGCAGCCCCCCCGTGGATACGCAGTATTTT	CASSPPVDTQYF
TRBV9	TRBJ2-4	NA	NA	TGTGCCAGCAGCGTAGAGGGGGGGCGCACCCACATTCAGTACTTC	CASSVEGGRTHIQYF
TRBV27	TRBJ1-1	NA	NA	TGTGCCAGCAGTTTACCCCCGGCCATCGACACGGACACTGAAGCTTTCTTT	CASSLPPAIDTDTEAFF
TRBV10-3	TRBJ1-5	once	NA	TGTGCCACGGGGAGGGTCGGGGCTTTGGATCAGCCCCAGCATTTT	CATGRVGALDQPQHF
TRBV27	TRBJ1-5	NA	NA	TGTGCCAGCAGTCCACGAGGCAACAATCAGCCCCAGCATTTT	CASSPRGNNQPQHF
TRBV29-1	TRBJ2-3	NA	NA	TGCAGCGTTGCAGAGGGAGTCCCGGGAGATACGCAGTATTTT	CSVAEGVPGDTQYF
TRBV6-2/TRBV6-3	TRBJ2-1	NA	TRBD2	TGTGCCAGCAGTAGGCTAGCGGGAGTGGGAGAGCAGTTCTTC	CASSRLAGVGEQFF
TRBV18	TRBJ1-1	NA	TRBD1	TGTGCCAGCTCACCCAATCTCCAGGGGGCCGGCACTGAAGCTTTCTTT	CASSPNLQGAGTEAFF
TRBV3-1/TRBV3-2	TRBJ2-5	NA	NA	TGTGCCAGCAGCCAAGCCGGGTTCTCGGAGACCCAGTACTTC	CASSQAGFSETQYF
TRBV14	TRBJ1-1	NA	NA	TGTGCCAGCAGCCAGGCCGGGTCTTTGAACACTGAAGCTTTCTTT	CASSQAGSLNTEAFF
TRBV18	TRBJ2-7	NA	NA	TGTGCCAGCTCAGTGACCAGCGACAGTTCCTACGAGCAGTACTTC	CASSVTSDSSYEQYF
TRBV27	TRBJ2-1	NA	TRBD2	TGTGCCAGCAGTTTAGCGGGAGCATCCTACAATGAGCAGTTCTTC	CASSLAGASYNEQFF
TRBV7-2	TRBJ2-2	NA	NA	TGTGCCAGCAGCTTAGCCCTGCGAGGGACCGGGGAGCTGTTTTTT	CASSLALRGTGELFF
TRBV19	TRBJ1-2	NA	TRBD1	TGTGCCAGTAGTATGGGGACAGGACACTATGGCTACACCTTC	CASSMGTGHYGYTF
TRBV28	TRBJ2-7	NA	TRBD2	TGTGCCTCCCGGGGGGACTCCTACGAGCAGTACTTC	CASRGDSYEQYF
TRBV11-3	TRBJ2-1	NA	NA	TGTGCCAGCAGCTCGGGGGTAAGCTCCTACAATGAGCAGTTCTTC	CASSSGVSSYNEQFF
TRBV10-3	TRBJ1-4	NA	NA	TGTGCCATCAGTTCCGACGGAGGGACTAATGAAAAACTGTTTTTT	CAISSDGGTNEKLFF
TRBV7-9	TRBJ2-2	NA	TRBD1	TGTGCCAGCAGGTCGACAGGGGGGAACACCGGGGAGCTGTTTTTT	CASRSTGGNTGELFF
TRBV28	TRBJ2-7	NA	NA	TGTGCCAGCACCGACGGCGGTAAAACTTACGGGCAGTACTTC	CASTDGGKTYGQYF
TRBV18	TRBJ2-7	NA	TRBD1	TGTGCCAGCTCATCGTGGACAGGGACCTACGAGCAGTACTTC	CASSSWTGTYEQYF
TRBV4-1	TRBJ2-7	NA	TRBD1	TGCGCCAGCAGCCAAGCACCGGGACAGGGTATTTACGAGCAGTACTTC	CASSQAPGQGIYEQYF
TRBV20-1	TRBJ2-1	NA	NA	TGCAGTGCTAGAGAAGAGCCCGGGCAGTTCTTC	CSAREEPGQFF
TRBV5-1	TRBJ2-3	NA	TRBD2	TGCGCCAGCAGCTCCCCCCCTAGCGGGAGGAGCACAGATACGCAGTATTTT	CASSSPPSGRSTDTQYF